Listed here is a single TCR beta chain. Antigen: not known. These data belong to a study of T cell repertoires in cytomegalovirus infection. On the study more broadly: Public TCR beta signatures indicated both CMV infection and matching HLA type. Findings and limits, study-wide: Summed frequency of public TCR beta families distinguished CMV carriers with the relevant HLA.

TCRdb used MiXCR to reprocess the reads, holding one entry per CDR3 protein. The data contain 680,000 or so distinct CDR3 sequences, about a third of them singletons. CDR1 LNHDA and CDR2 SQIVND come from the germline V gene (reference sequence). The CDR3 totals 14 residues. The V segment lost 7 bases and the J segment 5 bases; nucleotides outside the gene matches: 11. The rearrangement links TRBV19 to TRBJ2-7, with 7 nucleotides matching TRBD2. Sequenced material: PBMCs. The receptor's source is a human donor in good health (CMV status not recorded). Some clones in this sample may be carry-over from other donors' samples. The chain's CDR3 is CASIQSGKDHEQYF. CDR3 bases: TGTGCCAGTATTCAAAGCGGGAAGGACCACGAGCAGTACTTC.